These 8 T cell receptor beta chains were all obtained from the same sample, sequenced in a study of early T cells in non-severe SARS-CoV-2 infection. TCRdb redid the calling of the 5' RACE reads with MiXCR, one entry per CDR3 protein. This table holds some 87,000 distinct CDR3 sequences, about 13% found once. The sequenced material came from whole blood. The receptors shown here come from an adult who was a healthcare worker with PCR-confirmed SARS-CoV-2 infection or an uninfected control (not recorded which).

This CDR3 reads CASSLGGGSPYEQYF. The CDR3 region has the DNA TGTGCCAGCAGTTTAGGGGGTGGATCTCCCTACGAGCAGTACTTC. J is TRBJ2-7 and V is TRBV28; D could derive from TRBD1 or TRBD2 (5 bases each). This CDR3 is built from 15 residues. V was clipped by 2 bases and J by 2 bases, with 13 bases between them. CDR1 and CDR2 (germline): MDHEN, SYDVKM.

The chain carries TRBV19 and TRBJ2-1, with D possibly being TRBD2 (7 bases). The CDR3 is 14 residues long. Germline V lookup: CDR1 LNHDA, CDR2 SQIVND (reference sequence). V was trimmed by 5 bases and J by 9 bases, leaving 17 bases between them. In DNA, the CDR3 is TGTGCCAGTAGTCCCTTGGGGGGGGCCAGTGAGCAGTTCTTC. Its protein product is CASSPLGGASEQFF.

This clonotype was seen ten or more times. V usage is TRBV5-5 and J usage is TRBJ2-7; D may correspond to TRBD1 or TRBD2 (6 bases each). The germline V gene has CDR1 SGHKS and CDR2 YYEKEE (reference sequence). Trimming cost V 0 bases and J 4 bases, with 11 bases left between them. The CDR3 contains 14 residues. The CDR3 loop is CASSLVGGSYEQYF. In nucleotides, the CDR3 is TGTGCCAGCAGCTTGGTCGGGGGCAGTTACGAGCAGTACTTC.

In its sample, this clonotype was seen many times. The chain recombines TRBV5-6 with TRBJ1-1, with TRBD1 matching over 10 bases. This CDR3 region has 16 residues. The germline CDR1 and CDR2 sequences are SGHDT and YYEEEE. The ends lost 4 bases at V and 1 base at J; junction bases unmatched: 7. CDR3 residues: CASSVGTGVRNTEAFF. In nucleotides, the CDR3 is TGTGCCAGCAGCGTTGGGACAGGGGTTCGGAACACTGAAGCTTTCTTT.

This clonotype came up a few times. The chain recombines TRBV6-1 with TRBJ1-5; D perhaps matches TRBD1 (5 bases). The germline CDR1 and CDR2 sequences are MNHNS and SASEGT. This CDR3 has 17 residues. The V gene lost 2 bases and the J gene lost 7 bases, with 21 bases spanning the gap. In DNA form, the CDR3 reads TGTGCCAGCAGTGAAACGAGAGGGGCGCGGAGGGGACAGCCCCAGCATTTT. This translates into CASSETRGARRGQPQHF.

This chain uses TRBV7-2 with TRBJ2-5; no reliable D call. Germline V CDR1 and CDR2: SGHTA, FQGNSA. V lost 5 bases to trimming and J lost 6 bases, with 19 bases between them. CDR3 length: 15 amino acids. CDR3 bases: TGTGCCAGCAGCCCACCAGGTTCGGGCATGAAGACCCAGTACTTC. Its protein is CASSPPGSGMKTQYF.

This clonotype came up a few times. The rearrangement uses TRBV11-2 and TRBJ2-7; TRBD2 aligns across 8 bases. The CDR3 runs to 15 residues. V was pared by 3 bases and J by 0 bases, with 4 bases of the junction left unmatched. Germline V gene lookup returns CDR1 SGHAT and CDR2 FQNNGV. The DNA for the CDR3 is TGTGCCAGCAGCTTCACAGCGGGGGCCTCCTACGAGCAGTACTTC. Protein product: CASSFTAGASYEQYF.

This rearrangement joins TRBV28 to TRBJ1-2, with D perhaps TRBD1 (6 bases). CDR3 length: 15 residues. CDR1 and CDR2 from the germline V gene are MDHEN and SYDVKM. Trimming shortened V by 2 bases and J by 3 bases, and 13 bases separated the two germline ends. The CDR3 DNA sequence: TGTGCCAGCAGTTTAGGGTTACAGGGCCACTATGGCTACACCTTC. The encoded protein is CASSLGLQGHYGYTF.